This TCR beta chain derives from a study of cytomegalovirus exposure and HLA in healthy donors. General study findings and limits: A classifier reportedly called cytomegalovirus status with high sensitivity and specificity. TCR sequences were mostly rare, though some public TCRs occurred in many donors. Owing to their indistinguishability, certain V segments, notably TRBV6-2 and TRBV6-3, were excluded. Across all donors, roughly uniform sequencing depth was an assumption of the presence/absence analyses.

As regards this clone: The antigen is undetermined.

This CDR3 comprises 15 residues. Germline lookup yields CDR1 SEHNR and CDR2 FQNEAQ (reference sequence). The trim removed 5 bases at V and 4 bases at J, leaving 10 bases unmatched. 60 Vbeta and 13 Jbeta primers were used in PCR. The method was immunoSEQ multiplex PCR; TCRdb's version includes in-frame clones alone and lacks a portion of them. Of about 170,000 clones in the sample, 65% to 80% are singletons; the top ten hold around 3.1%. This chain connects TRBV7-9 to TRBJ2-5; 7 nucleotides align to TRBD1. This TCR was recovered from a woman in her 50s in good health and CMV-seropositive. Sample: PBMCs. The CDR3: CASSPLQGIVETQYF. CDR3 nucleotide sequence: TGTGCCAGCAGCCCTCTACAGGGGATCGTAGAGACCCAGTACTTC.